This T cell receptor (beta chain) emerged from a study of shared clonotypes between healthy human individuals. Study as a whole: Samples came from a couple of female and three male donors aged 18 to 49. Study-level findings and limits: A small donor pool kept down the genetic and exposure-history diversity that was represented.

With respect to this clone: What it binds is unknown.

Ten immunoSEQ deep assay plates were used to sequence the DNA of unsorted PBMCs. Clones were read by immunoSEQ multiplex PCR, and TCRdb kept only the in-frame ones, dropping some. The data hold approximately 470,000 clones, with 81% observed a single time. Donors were healthy HIV-negative adults without recent acute infections or vaccinations. Germline-derived CDR1 and CDR2 are SGHTA and FQGNSA. V dropped 4 bases and J dropped 0; count of bases not matched to a gene: 6. This CDR3 spans 17 amino acids. Material for sequencing was PBMCs. This clonotype was sampled from a woman aged 40-49 years in good health. Some clones in this sample may be carry-over from other donors' samples. The chain couples TRBV7-2 to TRBJ2-6; 7 nucleotides match TRBD2. The CDR3 loop reads CASSWVAGASGANVLTF. CDR3 nucleotide sequence: TGTGCCAGCAGCTGGGTGGCGGGAGCCTCTGGGGCCAACGTCCTGACTTTC.